This T cell receptor (beta chain) derives from a study of beta chain features in type 1 diabetes. Of the isolated RNA, all was reverse transcribed, and so the sequenced material was expressed TCRB transcripts. The data were produced by immunoSEQ multiplex PCR, yet TCRdb's version contains in-frame clones alone and is incomplete. The sample yields about 330,000 clones, roughly 11% seen once. The TCR was taken from a woman aged 25 to 39 in good health. The sample consisted of naive CD4+ T cells from blood.

CDR3 region: CASSYSSGRVGNEQFF. The DNA for the CDR3 is TGTGCCAGCAGCTACTCTAGCGGGAGAGTTGGCAATGAGCAGTTCTTC. This chain links TRBV11-3 with TRBJ2-1; 10 nucleotides line up with TRBD2. This CDR3 is built from 16 residues. Germline-derived CDR1 and CDR2 are SGHNT and YENEEA. With 4 bases clipped from V and 6 bases from J, the junction kept 9 bases outside the gene matches.